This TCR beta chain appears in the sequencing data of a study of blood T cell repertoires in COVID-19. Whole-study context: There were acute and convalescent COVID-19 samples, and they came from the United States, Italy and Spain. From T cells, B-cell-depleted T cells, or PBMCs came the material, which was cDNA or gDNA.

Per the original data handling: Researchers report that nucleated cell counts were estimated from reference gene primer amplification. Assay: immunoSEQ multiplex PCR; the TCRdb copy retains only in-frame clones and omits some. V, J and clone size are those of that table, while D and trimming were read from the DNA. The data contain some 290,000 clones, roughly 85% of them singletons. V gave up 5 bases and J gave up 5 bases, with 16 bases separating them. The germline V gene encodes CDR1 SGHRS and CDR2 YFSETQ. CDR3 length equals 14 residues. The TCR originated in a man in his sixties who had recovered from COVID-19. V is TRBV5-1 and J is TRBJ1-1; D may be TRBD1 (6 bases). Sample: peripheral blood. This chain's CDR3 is CASRPNRETTEAFF. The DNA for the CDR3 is TGCGCCAGCAGGCCTAACAGGGAAACGACTGAAGCTTTCTTT.